The rows below give T cell receptor beta chains drawn from one sample of a study of blood T cell repertoires in COVID-19. Generated by immunoSEQ multiplex PCR, the TCRdb table keeps only in-frame clones and is missing some. In the table there are around 620,000 clones, approximately 90% of which are singletons. The sample taken for sequencing was peripheral blood. The receptor source for this set is a young woman with acute or convalescent COVID-19. CDR3s include the opening cysteine and the closing phenylalanine or tryptophan. The D gene is left open where the match is weak. Only some rows state a clone size, as once, few, many or a class for expanded clones.

NA	TRBV27	TRBJ1-2	TRBD1	TGTGCCAGCAGTGACCGTAACAGGGGGCTTGCCCATGGCTACACCTTC	CASSDRNRGLAHGYTF
once	TRBV15	TRBJ1-5	NA	TGTGCCACCAGCTTGGCAGTTGGTCAGCCCCAGCATTTT	CATSLAVGQPQHF
NA	TRBV6-1	TRBJ2-1	NA	TGTGCCAGCAGCGAAGGGAGCGGTAATGAGCAGTTCTTC	CASSEGSGNEQFF
NA	TRBV27	TRBJ1-2	NA	TGTGCCAGCTCCCGGGGGGACTATGGCTACACCTTC	CASSRGDYGYTF
NA	TRBV9	TRBJ1-2	TRBD1	TGTGCCAGCAGCCCCCCCGTGGGACAGGAGGTCTTAGGCTACACCTTC	CASSPPVGQEVLGYTF
NA	TRBV2	TRBJ2-4	TRBD1	TGTGCCAGCAGTGGGACAGGGCGATGGGCAAAAAACATTCAGTACTTC	CASSGTGRWAKNIQYF
NA	TRBV12-5	TRBJ1-2	TRBD1	TGTGCTAGTGGTTTCCCGACAGGGGGTAACTATGGCTACACCTTC	CASGFPTGGNYGYTF
NA	TRBV29-1	TRBJ1-2	NA	TGCAGCGTTGGTGTGGGGGCGCGTTCTAACTATGGCTACACCTTC	CSVGVGARSNYGYTF
NA	TRBV19	TRBJ2-3	NA	TGTGCCAGTAGGGCCTTGGCGGCAGATACGCAGTATTTT	CASRALAADTQYF
NA	TRBV3-1/TRBV3-2	TRBJ1-1	NA	TGTGCCAGCAGCCTAGTGGGGGGGGACACTGAAGCTTTCTTT	CASSLVGGDTEAFF
NA	TRBV29-1	TRBJ1-2	TRBD1	TGCAGCGCAGAAACAGGGGAAAACTATGGCTACACCTTC	CSAETGENYGYTF
NA	TRBV7-3	TRBJ2-3	TRBD2	TGTGCCAGCAGCTTACGGGCTAGCGGGGTGCAAGATACGCAGTATTTT	CASSLRASGVQDTQYF
NA	TRBV27	TRBJ1-6	TRBD1	TGTGCCAGCAGTACCTCCGGGACAGGGAATTCACCCCTCCACTTT	CASSTSGTGNSPLHF
NA	TRBV11-3	TRBJ2-7	NA	TGTGCCAGCAGCCCGGGGGACTCCTACGAGCAGTACTTC	CASSPGDSYEQYF
NA	TRBV4-1	TRBJ1-1	TRBD1	TGCGCCAGCAGCCTCACAGGGGGGCGGACTGAAGCTTTCTTT	CASSLTGGRTEAFF
NA	TRBV5-5	TRBJ2-6	TRBD1	TGTGCCAGCAGCTTGGCCGGGACAGGGCTCCTTGGGGCCAACGTCCTGACTTTC	CASSLAGTGLLGANVLTF
NA	TRBV28	TRBJ2-7	NA	TGTGCCAGCACCCCCCTGAGGACAGTACTCTACGAGCAGTACTTC	CASTPLRTVLYEQYF
NA	TRBV4-2	TRBJ1-6	NA	TGTGCCAGCAGCCAGGGGGGGAATGGGTCACCCCTCCACTTT	CASSQGGNGSPLHF
NA	TRBV6-5	TRBJ1-4	NA	TGTGCCAGCAGTTTGGGGCTCCCAACTAATGAAAAACTGTTTTTT	CASSLGLPTNEKLFF
NA	TRBV29-1	TRBJ2-2	TRBD1	TGCAGCGTTGAGGGACAGGGGGCCCCCGGGGAGCTGTTTTTT	CSVEGQGAPGELFF
NA	TRBV6-5	TRBJ1-1	TRBD1	TGTGCCAGCAGGACTACAGGGGAGAACACTGAAGCTTTCTTT	CASRTTGENTEAFF
NA	TRBV4-3	TRBJ2-3	TRBD2	TGCGCCAGCAGCCAAGGGGTAGTAGCAGCGGGGGGCCGGGGGACGCAGTATTTT	CASSQGVVAAGGRGTQYF
NA	TRBV14	TRBJ2-7	NA	TGTGCCAGCAGCCTATCGAGGTGGCAGGGGATCCCTTCCTACGAGCAGTACTTC	CASSLSRWQGIPSYEQYF
NA	TRBV18	TRBJ1-1	NA	TGTGCCAGCTCGCCGTGGGGGGGCCCCGACCGATTGAACACTGAAGCTTTCTTT	CASSPWGGPDRLNTEAFF
NA	TRBV11-2	TRBJ1-1	NA	TGTGCCACCAGCGACAGTGAAGCTTTCTTT	CATSDSEAFF
NA	TRBV14	TRBJ1-5	TRBD1	TGTGCCAGCAGCCAACAGGGGGGCGATCAGCCCCAGCATTTT	CASSQQGGDQPQHF
NA	TRBV5-1	TRBJ2-7	NA	TGCGCCAGCAGCGCCGCGGACAGCAAAAAGCAGTACTTC	CASSAADSKKQYF
once	TRBV30	TRBJ1-2	TRBD1	TGTGCCTGGGGGACAGGGGGCGCAGATGGCTACACCTTC	CAWGTGGADGYTF
NA	TRBV12-3/TRBV12-4	TRBJ2-7	TRBD1	TGTGCCAGCACCCCGGGACAGGAGCAGTACTTC	CASTPGQEQYF
NA	TRBV5-6	TRBJ2-1	TRBD2	TGTGCCAGCAGCTTGGTCTCAGCGGGGGGCCCGTGGAATGAGCAGTTCTTC	CASSLVSAGGPWNEQFF
NA	TRBV19	TRBJ1-4	TRBD1	TGTGCCAGTAGTTACAATACAGGGGTAGCAAAACTGTTTTTT	CASSYNTGVAKLFF
NA	TRBV5-1	TRBJ2-5	NA	TGCGCCAGCAGTCGGGGGAGAGTTGCGCGTAGTAGCCAAGAGACCCAGTACTTC	CASSRGRVARSSQETQYF
NA	TRBV6-2/TRBV6-3	TRBJ2-3	NA	TGTGCCAGCAGTAGGGGCTGGGGAAACACAGATACGCAGTATTTT	CASSRGWGNTDTQYF
NA	TRBV2	TRBJ1-1	NA	TGTGCCAGCAGTGAAGCTCGGCTCGGAGACACTGAAGCTTTCTTT	CASSEARLGDTEAFF
NA	TRBV6-5	TRBJ2-3	TRBD1	TGTGCCAGCAGACCCCGGGACAGGGGAGCAGATACGCAGTATTTT	CASRPRDRGADTQYF
NA	TRBV4-2	TRBJ2-7	TRBD2	TGTGCCAGCAGCCAAGATGGAGTCGGACTAGCCTACGAGCAGTACTTC	CASSQDGVGLAYEQYF
once	TRBV30	TRBJ1-1	NA	TGTGCCTGGAGTGGTTGGGGGGAGGCTTTCTTT	CAWSGWGEAFF